Below are 30 T cell receptor beta chains sequenced from a single sample in a study of CD8+CD57+ T cells in acquired aplastic anemia (dated by TCRdb to the late 2010s). Sequencing took place on an Illumina HiSeq 2000. TCR beta VDJ combination and CDR3 sequence profiling used genomic DNA as the template. The public reads were reanalyzed by TCRdb: fastp trimming at Q25, MiXCR alignment, in-frame beta chains only. Duplicate CDR3 protein sequences are folded into a single record with the most common DNA and genes. The sample has about 190,000 distinct CDR3 sequences on record, roughly half of them singletons. The leading ten clones occupy about 17% of the sample. Material for sequencing was sorted CD4+, CD8+, or CD8+CD57+ T cells (not recorded which) from PBMCs. These receptors originate from a human donor in good health, serving as a control.

This clonotype was counted many times. The V call is TRBV20-1, the J call TRBJ2-1; D may correspond to TRBD1 or TRBD2 (5 bases each). The germline CDR1 and CDR2 sequences are DFQATT and SNEGSKA (reference sequence). The V end was cut by 3 bases, the J end by 4 bases, with 13 bases between. There are 14 residues in the CDR3. In nucleotides, the CDR3 is TGCAGTGCTAGTCGGGGCGGATTGTACAATGAGCAGTTCTTC. Amino acid sequence: CSASRGGLYNEQFF.

There are many counts of this clonotype. V gene TRBV5-8 combines with J gene TRBJ1-1; maybe TRBD1 (5 bases). V lost 0 bases and J lost 1, with 10 bases in between. The CDR3 has 15 residues. Germline assignment: CDR1 SGHTS and CDR2 YDEGEE. The CDR3 DNA follows: TGTGCCAGCAGCTTGGGAAGGGGCCGGAACACTGAAGCTTTCTTT. Translation gives CASSLGRGRNTEAFF.

About this clonotype: A junction end diverges from the germline sequence, so it may reflect a read error. The genes are TRBV5-5 and TRBJ1-1; D not certain. The CDR3 contains 13 residues. Germline CDR1 and CDR2: SGHKS and YYEKEE (reference sequence). Here the CDR3 reads CASSRQVLTEAFF. The CDR3 nucleotides read TGCGCCAGCAGCCGTCAGGTGTTGACTGAAGCTTTCTTT.

This clonotype was picked up many times. The chain carries TRBV4-2 and TRBJ1-2; TRBD1 matches 7 bases. Losses at the gene ends were 1 base for V and 6 bases for J; bases not matched to a gene: 8. Germline CDR1 LGHNA, CDR2 YNFKEQ. The CDR3 sequence is 15 residues long. The CDR3 is CASSQGQGLRDGYTF. CDR3 nucleotide sequence: TGTGCCAGCAGCCAAGGACAGGGTCTAAGAGATGGCTACACCTTC.

This clonotype was found many times. The rearrangement uses TRBV19 and TRBJ1-1, with D possibly being TRBD1 (5 bases). CDR1 and CDR2 from the germline V gene are LNHDA and SQIVND (reference sequence). V was pared by 3 bases and J by 1 base, with 12 bases between. The CDR3 contains 15 residues. CDR3 loop: CASSIGGVWNTEAFF. CDR3 bases: TGTGCCAGTAGTATCGGGGGTGTGTGGAACACTGAAGCTTTCTTT.

In its sample, this clonotype was seen many times. The chain links TRBV7-2 to TRBJ2-7; D is undetermined. Germline V lookup: CDR1 SGHTA, CDR2 FQGNSA. Trimming took off 5 bases at V and 6 bases at J, with 14 bases between the two ends. This CDR3 has 13 amino acids. This CDR3 is CASSTGPVGEQYF. The CDR3 DNA reads as TGTGCCAGCAGCACTGGGCCCGTCGGCGAGCAGTACTTC.

This clonotype came up a few times. This chain joins TRBV9 and TRBJ1-5, with a possible D match to TRBD1 (6 bases). Germline V gene data show CDR1 as SGDLS and CDR2 as YYNGEE. CDR3 length equals 15 residues. V lost 5 bases and J 2 bases, leaving 14 bases between the germline ends. CDR3 protein: CASSYRARGNQPQHF. CDR3 sequence (DNA): TGTGCCAGCAGTTACAGGGCTAGGGGCAATCAGCCCCAGCATTTT.

This chain links TRBV12-3 or TRBV12-4 with TRBJ2-7, with D uncertain. The CDR3 has 14 amino acids. V lost 4 bases to trimming and J lost 1 base, with 11 bases between them. The CDR3 loop reads CASSSTTESYEQYF. The CDR3 nucleotides read TGTGCCAGCAGTTCAACGACGGAATCCTACGAGCAGTACTTC.

The genes are TRBV7-8 and TRBJ2-1, with 7 bases lining up with TRBD1. This CDR3 has 14 amino acids. Germline V gene data show CDR1 as SGHVS and CDR2 as FQNEAQ. V trimming: 5 bases; J trimming: 4 bases; junction bases outside the gene matches: 5. CDR3 in amino acids: CASSLGQPYNEQFF. Here the CDR3 DNA reads TGTGCCAGCAGCCTGGGACAGCCGTACAATGAGCAGTTCTTC. Drawing the rest from reference TRBV7-8 and TRBJ2-1, the complete variable domain is GAGVSQSPRYKVAKRGQDVALRCDPISGHVSLFWYQQALGQGPEFLTYFQNEAQLDKSGLPSDRFFAERPEGSVSTLKIQRTQQEDSAVYLCASSLGQPYNEQFFGPGTRLTVL.

DNA of the CDR3: TGTGCCAGCAGCTTACAACAGGCCGACAATGAGCAGTTCTTC. The encoded protein is CASSLQQADNEQFF. The genes are TRBV7-6 and TRBJ2-1, with D possibly TRBD1 on 5 matching bases. CDR3 length: 14 amino acids. CDR1 is SGHVS, CDR2 FNYEAQ, per germline. Trimming pared 2 bases from V and 5 bases from J, leaving 10 bases between.

This clonotype was seen once. The chain employs TRBV20-1 and TRBJ2-3; 7 bases match TRBD2. The CDR3 has 16 amino acids. V gave up 4 bases and J gave up 0 bases; unmatched junction bases: 10. CDR1 is DFQATT, CDR2 SNEGSKA, per germline (reference sequence). CDR3 sequence: CSATPGGGTSTDTQYF. In DNA, the CDR3 is TGCAGTGCTACGCCGGGCGGGGGAACTAGCACAGATACGCAGTATTTT.

In this sample, this clonotype turned up many times. The V gene is TRBV4-2, the J gene TRBJ1-2; TRBD1 matches at 10 bases. CDR1 LGHNA and CDR2 YNFKEQ come from the germline V gene. The CDR3 extends over 15 amino acids. J lost 8 bases, V lost 0 bases, and 6 bases had no gene match. CDR3 in amino acids: CASSQDDRGQRGYTF. DNA of the CDR3: TGTGCCAGCAGCCAAGACGACAGGGGGCAGCGCGGCTACACCTTC.

Worth noting for this clonotype: One junction end does not reproduce the germline sequence, and a read error may be involved. The chain has TRBV5-1 and TRBJ2-3; D is possibly TRBD2 (7 bases). This CDR3 is 14 amino acids long. Germline CDR1 reads SGHRS; CDR2 reads YFSETQ. The CDR3 protein is CATLMGGRSDTQYF. DNA for the CDR3: TGTGCCACCCTAATGGGGGGGCGGTCAGATACGCAGTATTTT.

This chain uses TRBV7-9 with TRBJ1-2, with TRBD1 as a possible D gene (5 bases). Per the germline V gene, CDR1 is SEHNR and CDR2 is FQNEAQ (reference sequence). This CDR3 region has 15 residues. The V end lost 2 bases, the J end lost 8 bases, and 18 bases lay between the germline ends. The CDR3 nucleotides are TGTGCCAGCAGCTTACAGGGATTTGGATTCGAGGGCTACACCTTC. This translates into CASSLQGFGFEGYTF.

CDR3 DNA sequence: TGTGCCAGCAGCCCGACAGATACTAGCGAGCAGTACTTC. As protein: CASSPTDTSEQYF. This chain uses TRBV19 with TRBJ2-7; D possibly matches TRBD1 or TRBD2 (5 bases each). V lost 9 bases and J lost 6, with 18 bases in between. The CDR3 loop spans 13 amino acids. CDR1 is LNHDA and CDR2 is SQIVND in the germline V gene (reference sequence). The complete variable domain, with remaining parts taken from reference TRBV19 and TRBJ2-7, reads DGGITQSPKYLFRKEGQNVTLSCEQNLNHDAMYWYRQDPGQGLRLIYYSQIVNDFQKGDIAEGYSVSREKKESFPLTVTSAQKNPTAFYLCASSPTDTSEQYFGPGTRLTVT.

The chain carries TRBV9 and TRBJ2-7, with 7 bases lining up with TRBD2. The CDR3 covers 16 residues. With 8 bases clipped from V and 5 bases from J, the junction kept 19 bases outside the gene matches. CDR1 is SGDLS and CDR2 is YYNGEE in the germline V gene. CDR3 amino acids: CASLKDGGGRSHEQYF. CDR3 nucleotide sequence: TGTGCCAGTTTAAAGGATGGCGGGGGTCGGTCCCACGAGCAGTACTTC.

The V and J genes are TRBV5-1 and TRBJ1-2, with 7 positions matching TRBD1. CDR1 is SGHRS, CDR2 YFSETQ, per germline. The CDR3 has 18 residues. After removal of 0 bases from V and 2 bases from J, the junction contained 13 bases not matched to a gene. CDR3 nucleotide sequence: TGCGCCAGCAGCTTGGTGGGGGGAATGGACAGGCAGAACTATGGCTACACCTTC. Translating it yields CASSLVGGMDRQNYGYTF.

The table lists this clonotype with a few counts. This sequence joins TRBV19 and TRBJ2-7; D tentatively fits TRBD1 or TRBD2 (5 bases each). CDR3 length equals 14 residues. Germline CDR1 reads LNHDA; CDR2 reads SQIVND (reference sequence). Trimming stripped 7 bases from V and 7 bases from J, with 20 bases between. The CDR3 nucleotides are TGTGCCAGTACCCTCGGCCAGGGAACGGGGGAGCAGTACTTC. This encodes CASTLGQGTGEQYF.

The chain combines TRBV7-9 with TRBJ2-1; TRBD1 matches at 7 bases. Germline assignment: CDR1 SEHNR and CDR2 FQNEAQ (reference sequence). The CDR3 runs to 17 residues. V lost 5 bases, J lost 8 bases, and 18 bases stayed unmatched. The CDR3 nucleotides are TGTGCCAGCAGCCGACAGGGCGGTATACAGGGCGGAGATGAGCAGTTCTTC. Translated: CASSRQGGIQGGDEQFF.

This clonotype was seen a single time. Being one base from a much bigger clone, this may be a read error. The V gene is TRBV6-1, the J gene TRBJ2-2; perhaps TRBD1 as D (5 bases). Germline V gives CDR1 MNHNS, CDR2 SASEGT. V was shortened by 5 bases and J by 5 bases, with 15 bases between the two germline ends. The CDR3 has 15 amino acids. The CDR3 is CASSCSPQGTGELFF. The CDR3 region has the DNA TGTGCCAGCAGTTGCAGCCCCCAGGGAACCGGGGAGCTGTTTTTT.

The rearrangement joins TRBV24-1 to TRBJ1-5; a weak D match, TRBD1 (5 bases). This CDR3 contains 14 residues. V was shortened by 7 bases and J by 0 bases, with 9 bases between the two germline ends. Germline V gene sequence: CDR1 KGHDR, CDR2 SFDVKD. Here the CDR3 DNA reads TGTGCCACCAGGGGACCTTATAGCAATCAGCCCCAGCATTTT. Protein sequence: CATRGPYSNQPQHF.

This sequence joins TRBV28 and TRBJ1-5; D call uncertain. V was clipped by 3 bases and J by 3 bases, with 6 bases between them. The germline CDR1 and CDR2 sequences are MDHEN and SYDVKM. This CDR3 has 13 residues. CDR3 amino acids: CASSFQTNQPQHF. The CDR3 DNA reads as TGTGCCAGCAGTTTCCAGACCAATCAGCCCCAGCATTTT.

The V and J genes are TRBV3-1 and TRBJ1-3; a weak D match, TRBD1 (5 bases). This CDR3 comprises 15 residues. Trimming removed 7 bases at V and 4 bases at J, with 17 bases between. Germline lookup yields CDR1 LGHDT and CDR2 YNNKEL (reference sequence). The CDR3 loop reads CASNPGPLSGNTIYF. The CDR3 DNA is TGTGCCAGCAACCCAGGGCCTCTATCCGGAAACACCATATATTTT.

The chain joins TRBV7-9 to TRBJ1-6; TRBD1 matches 10 bases. The germline CDR1 and CDR2 sequences are SEHNR and FQNEAQ (reference sequence). The V segment lost 7 bases and the J segment 11 bases; nucleotides outside the gene matches: 8. The CDR3 consists of 14 residues. The CDR3 loop is CASIHGGQGTPLHF. CDR3 DNA sequence: TGTGCCAGCATCCACGGGGGACAGGGGACACCCCTCCACTTT. Variable domain in full (rest from reference TRBV7-9 and TRBJ1-6): DTGVSQNPRHKITKRGQNVTFRCDPISEHNRLYWYRQTLGQGPEFLTYFQNEAQLEKSRLLSDRFSAERPKGSFSTLEIQRTEQGDSAMYLCASIHGGQGTPLHFGNGTRLTVT.

The V gene is TRBV4-2, the J gene TRBJ2-7; D tentatively reads TRBD1 or TRBD2 (5 bases each). The CDR3 has 15 residues. With 0 bases removed from V and 5 bases from J, the gap between germline ends came to 14 bases. Germline CDR1 reads LGHNA; CDR2 reads YNFKEQ. CDR3 DNA: TGTGCCAGCAGCCAAGAGGCTGTAGGGGACGACGAGCAGTACTTC. It translates to CASSQEAVGDDEQYF.

The gene calls are TRBV28 and TRBJ1-1; D is possibly TRBD1 (5 bases). V was clipped by 10 bases and J by 3 bases, with 21 bases between them. The germline CDR1 and CDR2 sequences are MDHEN and SYDVKM. This CDR3 has 15 residues. CDR3 residues: CATTSGTLRDTEAFF. The CDR3 DNA is TGTGCCACCACGTCCGGGACCTTGCGGGACACTGAAGCTTTCTTT.

The V and J genes are TRBV7-9 and TRBJ2-1; 8 nucleotides align to TRBD1. There are 15 residues in the CDR3. V dropped 4 bases and J dropped 7; count of bases not matched to a gene: 9. Germline-derived CDR1 and CDR2 are SEHNR and FQNEAQ (reference sequence). CDR3 DNA sequence: TGTGCCAGCAGCTCCCAGGGGGCTCTTCTTAATGAGCAGTTCTTC. Translation: CASSSQGALLNEQFF. The whole variable domain, remainder taken from reference TRBV7-9 and TRBJ2-1, is DTGVSQNPRHKITKRGQNVTFRCDPISEHNRLYWYRQTLGQGPEFLTYFQNEAQLEKSRLLSDRFSAERPKGSFSTLEIQRTEQGDSAMYLCASSSQGALLNEQFFGPGTRLTVL.

Concerning this clonotype: The junction departs from the called germline gene at one end, perhaps through a read error. The chain links TRBV27 to TRBJ2-6; weak D call: TRBD1 (5 bases). The CDR3 contains 18 residues. The germline CDR1 and CDR2 sequences are MNHEY and SMNVEV (reference sequence). CDR3 sequence: CASSLGYSGLSGANVPTF. CDR3 nucleotide sequence: TGTGCCAGCAGTTTGGGCTATTCCGGGCTCTCTGGGGCCAACGTCCCGACTTTC.

The chain has TRBV20-1 and TRBJ2-7; D may be TRBD1 (5 bases). This CDR3 is built from 14 residues. The V gene's germline CDR1 is DFQATT and CDR2 SNEGSKA (reference sequence). V lost 0 bases to trimming and J lost 2 bases, with 11 bases between them. The CDR3 reads CSARDNQGTYEQYF. CDR3 bases: TGCAGTGCTAGAGATAATCAGGGAACCTACGAGCAGTACTTC.

The rearrangement joins TRBV29-1 to TRBJ2-3; 11 nucleotides agree with TRBD1. The CDR3 is 14 amino acids. Trimming removed 6 bases from V and 4 bases from J; junction bases left unmatched: 6. Germline CDR1 SQVTM, CDR2 ANQGSEA. The CDR3 here is CSVAPGQGADTQYF. CDR3 DNA: TGCAGCGTGGCTCCGGGACAGGGGGCAGATACGCAGTATTTT.